This T cell receptor (beta chain) was captured by sequencing in a study of blood T cell repertoires in COVID-19. The wider study: The samples span acute and convalescent COVID-19 from the United States, Italy and Spain. Nucleic acid was either cDNA or gDNA, and it came from T cells, B-cell-depleted T cells, or PBMCs.

Study members were between about 18 and 95 years old and lived in over 20 US regions. Two negative PCRs, clearance, or symptom resolution were required of recovered Cohort 3 donors. Data came from immunoSEQ multiplex PCR; TCRdb stores just in-frame clones and leaves some out. The table has about 410,000 clones, about 90% seen once; the top ten hold about 1.8%. The CDR3 sequence is 16 residues long. Input material: PBMCs or T cells enriched from blood (not recorded which). The chain joins TRBV12-2 to TRBJ2-3; the DNA was not compared with TRBD2, the D call given in the table. TRBV12-2 is a known pseudogene. The receptor comes from a young woman who had recovered from COVID-19. The CDR3 here is CASRLGLADRTDTQYF. The DNA for the CDR3 is TGTGCAAGTCGCTTAGGGCTAGCGGACCGCACAGATACGCAGTATTTT.